Below, 18 T cell receptor beta chains from the same sample are listed, as sequenced in a study of cytomegalovirus exposure and HLA in healthy donors (dated by TCRdb to the late 2010s). The library was obtained by the immunoSEQ multiplex PCR assay. For the multiplex PCR, a mixture combining 60 forward primers for TCR Vbeta segments and 13 reverse primers for TCR Jbeta segments was used. Here the immuneACCESS table is served through TCRdb, limited to in-frame sequences with V and J called. Missing clones are a known gap in these copies; in checked studies unresolved V genes cover under half, and the rest lacks a known reason. Counted in this sample were 150,000 or so clones; about 84% of them appeared once. Roughly 5.5% of the sample rests with the top ten. The sequenced sample was PBMCs. These receptors originate from a woman aged 40 to 50 in good health and CMV-seropositive.

The chain links TRBV7-7 to TRBJ1-1; no firm D call. The germline CDR1 and CDR2 sequences are SSHAT and FNYEAQ (reference sequence). The V gene lost 3 bases and the J gene lost 7 bases, with 6 bases spanning the gap. This CDR3 region has 11 residues. In DNA form, the CDR3 reads TGTGCCAGCAGCTTTGGCCGTGAAGCTTTCTTT. This sequence encodes CASSFGREAFF.

The rearrangement links TRBV5-1 to TRBJ2-3, with a weak D call TRBD1 (5 bases). Trimming removed 0 bases from V and 2 bases from J, with 13 bases in between. Germline V gives CDR1 SGHRS, CDR2 YFSETQ. The CDR3 runs to 16 residues. The CDR3: CASSLDGSRVTDTQYF. Here the CDR3 DNA reads TGCGCCAGCAGCTTGGATGGTAGCAGGGTCACAGATACGCAGTATTTT.

This clone was observed a single time. Within the sample, other DNA sequences also encode this same CDR3. The V gene is TRBV18, the J gene TRBJ1-1, with TRBD1 identical over 10 bases. With V trimmed by 6 bases and J by 5 bases, 6 bases remained unmatched. There are 14 residues in the CDR3. Germline loops: CDR1 KGHSH, CDR2 LQKENI. CDR3 sequence: CASSRGQGGTEAFF. CDR3 nucleotide sequence: TGTGCCAGCTCTCGAGGACAGGGGGGGACTGAAGCTTTCTTT. The complete variable domain, with remaining parts taken from reference TRBV18 and TRBJ1-1, reads NAGVMQNPRHLVRRRGQEARLRCSPMKGHSHVYWYRQLPEEGLKFMVYLQKENIIDESGMPKERFSAEFPKEGPSILRIQQVVRGDSAAYFCASSRGQGGTEAFFGQGTRLTVV.

This chain uses TRBV10-2 with TRBJ2-3, with D hard to call. Trimming shortened V by 3 bases and J by 0 bases, and 16 bases separated the two germline ends. CDR1 and CDR2 (germline): WSHSY, SAAADI. The CDR3 contains 17 residues. The CDR3 loop reads CASSDIAATLSTDTQYF. CDR3 DNA sequence: TGCGCCAGCAGTGACATAGCAGCCACCCTGAGCACAGATACGCAGTATTTT.

CDR3 sequence reads: CASSFSWGGMNTEAFF. CDR3 in DNA: TGTGCCAGCAGCTTTAGCTGGGGGGGCATGAACACTGAAGCTTTCTTT. The chain is built from TRBV7-2 and TRBJ1-1; D is possibly TRBD1 (6 bases). Germline assignment: CDR1 SGHTA and CDR2 FQGNSA. This CDR3 spans 16 amino acids. The germline V and J ends were trimmed by 3 bases and 0 bases, with 14 bases remaining between them. The whole variable domain, remainder taken from reference TRBV7-2 and TRBJ1-1, is GAGVSQSPSNKVTEKGKDVELRCDPISGHTALYWYRQSLGQGLEFLIYFQGNSAPDKSGLPSDRFSAERTGGSVSTLTIQRTQQEDSAVYLCASSFSWGGMNTEAFFGQGTRLTVV.

The genes are TRBV28 and TRBJ2-1; 7 nucleotides line up with TRBD2. CDR3 size: 14 residues. CDR1 is MDHEN, CDR2 SYDVKM, per germline. The V segment lost 6 bases and the J segment 3 bases; nucleotides outside the gene matches: 5. The CDR3 DNA reads TGTGCCAGCAGAAGCGGGACCAACTACAATGAGCAGTTCTTC. Protein: CASRSGTNYNEQFF.

The chain is built from TRBV19 and TRBJ1-5, with 10 nucleotides matching TRBD1. Trimming at V came to 4 bases and at J to 2 bases, leaving 2 bases not matched to a gene. CDR1 and CDR2 (germline): LNHDA, SQIVND (reference sequence). The CDR3 consists of 15 residues. The CDR3 nucleotides are TGTGCCAGTAGTAGGGACAGGGGAGGCAATCAGCCCCAGCATTTT. Translating it yields CASSRDRGGNQPQHF.

This chain connects TRBV11-1 to TRBJ2-1; tentative D call: TRBD2 (5 bases). The CDR3 has 17 residues. The germline gives CDR1 SGHAT, CDR2 FQDESV (reference sequence). V shed 5 bases and J shed 1 base, with 18 bases lying between them. CDR3 nucleotides: TGTGCCAGCAGCCTCAAATCTCTAGCAAGTTCCTACAATGAGCAGTTCTTC. This encodes CASSLKSLASSYNEQFF.

This clone was seen only a few times. The chain links TRBV4-1 to TRBJ2-2; 8 nucleotides line up with TRBD1. The germline gives CDR1 MGHRA, CDR2 YSYEKL. This CDR3 is built from 17 residues. The trim removed 1 base at V and 3 bases at J, leaving 7 bases unmatched. For the CDR3, the DNA is TGCGCCAGCAGCCAAGGATTCAGGGGGCGCGACACCGGGGAGCTGTTTTTT. As protein: CASSQGFRGRDTGELFF.

This chain connects TRBV7-9 to TRBJ1-1; the D gene is possibly TRBD1 (6 bases). V was clipped by 5 bases and J by 0 bases, with 13 bases between them. This CDR3 is 15 amino acids long. Germline V gives CDR1 SEHNR, CDR2 FQNEAQ (reference sequence). Here the CDR3 reads CASSRGAVLNTEAFF. The DNA for the CDR3 is TGTGCCAGCAGCCGGGGGGCAGTACTGAACACTGAAGCTTTCTTT.

The V call is TRBV6-5, the J call TRBJ2-7; possible D gene TRBD2, 5 bases. There are 14 residues in the CDR3. Germline CDR1 MNHEY, CDR2 SVGAGI. The V end was cut by 6 bases, the J end by 0 bases, with 12 bases between. In DNA form, the CDR3 reads TGTGCCAGCAGGGGATTAGGGAGCTCCTACGAGCAGTACTTC. Translating gives CASRGLGSSYEQYF.

The rearrangement joins TRBV28 to TRBJ1-5; TRBD1 aligns across 9 bases. V was clipped by 1 base and J by 5 bases; unmatched bases: 9. The CDR3 contains 17 residues. Germline values: CDR1 MDHEN, CDR2 SYDVKM. The CDR3 reads CASSLLDRGTTYQPQHF. For the CDR3, the DNA is TGTGCCAGCAGTTTATTGGACAGGGGCACTACCTATCAGCCCCAGCATTTT.

The gene calls are TRBV14 and TRBJ2-7; D is unclear. The CDR3 spans 12 residues. CDR1 is SGHDN, CDR2 FVKESK, per germline. The germline V and J ends were trimmed by 4 bases and 8 bases, with 12 bases remaining between them. The CDR3 here is CASSPRPAKQYF. CDR3 sequence (DNA): TGTGCCAGCAGCCCTCGGCCAGCGAAGCAGTACTTC.

As regards this clone: At the DNA level, this CDR3 is encoded by other sequences in the same sample as well. The rearrangement uses TRBV10-3 and TRBJ1-5; 7 bases are a match to TRBD1. With V trimmed by 3 bases and J by 3 bases, 5 bases remained unmatched. CDR3 length: 15 amino acids. Germline CDR1 is ENHRY and CDR2 is SYGVKD. DNA of the CDR3: TGTGCCATCAGTGAAGGACAGGACTCCAATCAGCCCCAGCATTTT. It is translated as CAISEGQDSNQPQHF.

CDR3 nucleotide sequence: TGTGCCAGCAGCTTAAAGGCCGGACTAGCGGGATACAATGAGCAGTTCTTC. Its protein is CASSLKAGLAGYNEQFF. The chain is built from TRBV7-3 and TRBJ2-1, with 12 bases lining up with TRBD2. Germline V gene sequence: CDR1 SGHTA, CDR2 FQGTGA. CDR3 length equals 17 residues. Trimming took 1 base from V and 4 from J; bases not matched to a gene: 5. Based on the CDR3 plus reference TRBV7-3 and TRBJ2-1, the full variable domain is GAGVSQTPSNKVTEKGKYVELRCDPISGHTALYWYRQSLGQGPEFLIYFQGTGAADDSGLPNDRFFAVRPEGSVSTLKIQRTERGDSAVYLCASSLKAGLAGYNEQFFGPGTRLTVL.

The V and J genes are TRBV6-6 and TRBJ1-3; 9 bases are a match to TRBD1. This CDR3 is built from 16 residues. Germline V gene sequence: CDR1 MNHNY, CDR2 SVGAGI (reference sequence). The ends lost 1 base at V and 2 bases at J; junction bases unmatched: 3. In DNA form, the CDR3 reads TGTGCCAGCAGTTACTATGGGACAGGGACTGGAAACACCATATATTTT. Amino acids: CASSYYGTGTGNTIYF.

The sample holds one count of this clone. The chain recombines TRBV29-1 with TRBJ2-5; 10 positions match TRBD2. The assigned J gene may be wrong: the sequence end matches TRBJ2-7 better. The CDR3 extends over 19 amino acids. Germline V gene data show CDR1 as SQVTM and CDR2 as ANQGSEA. DNA of the CDR3: TGCAGCGTTTATTCCACCGGGAGGCTAGCGGGAGACATGACCTACGAGCAGTACTTC. Amino acids: CSVYSTGRLAGDMTYEQYF.

Here the CDR3 DNA reads TGTGCCAGCAGCCGCTACCGCGACAGCGTGAATCAGCCCCAGCATTTT. It encodes CASSRYRDSVNQPQHF. This chain uses TRBV7-8 with TRBJ1-5, with D maybe TRBD1 (5 bases). This CDR3 is built from 16 residues. The ends were cut back, 5 bases at V and 4 bases at J, with 18 bases in the middle. The germline V gene encodes CDR1 SGHVS and CDR2 FQNEAQ.